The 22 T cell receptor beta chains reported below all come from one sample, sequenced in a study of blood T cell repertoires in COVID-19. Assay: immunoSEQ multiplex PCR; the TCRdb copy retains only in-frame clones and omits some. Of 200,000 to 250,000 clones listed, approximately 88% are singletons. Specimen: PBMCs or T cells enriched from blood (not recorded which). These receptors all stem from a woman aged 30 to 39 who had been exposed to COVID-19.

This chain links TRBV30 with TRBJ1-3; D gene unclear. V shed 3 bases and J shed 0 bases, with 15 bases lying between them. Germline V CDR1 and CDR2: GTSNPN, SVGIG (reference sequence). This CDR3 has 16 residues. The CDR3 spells CAWRDLQSSSGNTIYF. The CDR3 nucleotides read TGTGCCTGGAGGGATCTACAGTCAAGCTCTGGAAACACCATATATTTT. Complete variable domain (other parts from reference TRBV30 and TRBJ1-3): SQTIHQWPATLVQPVGSPLSLECTVEGTSNPNLYWYRQAAGRGLQLLFYSVGIGQISSEVPQNLSASRPQDRQFILSSKKLLLSDSGFYLCAWRDLQSSSGNTIYFGEGSWLTVV.

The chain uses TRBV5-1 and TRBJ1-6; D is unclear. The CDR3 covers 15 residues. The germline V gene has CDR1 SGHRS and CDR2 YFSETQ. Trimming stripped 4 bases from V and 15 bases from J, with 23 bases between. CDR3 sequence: CASSLMEGSRSILHF. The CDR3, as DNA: TGCGCCAGCAGCCTGATGGAGGGATCTAGGTCCATCCTCCACTTT.

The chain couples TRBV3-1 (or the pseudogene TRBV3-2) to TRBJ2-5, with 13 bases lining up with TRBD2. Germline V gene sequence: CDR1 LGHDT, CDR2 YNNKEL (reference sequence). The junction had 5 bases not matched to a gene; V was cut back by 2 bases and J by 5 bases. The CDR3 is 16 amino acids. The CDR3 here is CASSQRLAGGGETQYF. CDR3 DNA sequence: TGTGCCAGCAGCCAAAGACTAGCGGGAGGTGGCGAGACCCAGTACTTC.

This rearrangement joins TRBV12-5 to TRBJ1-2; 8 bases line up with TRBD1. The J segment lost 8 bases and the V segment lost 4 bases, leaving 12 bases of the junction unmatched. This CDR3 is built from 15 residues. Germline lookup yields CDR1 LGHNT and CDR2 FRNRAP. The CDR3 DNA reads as TGTGCTAGTGGTTCTTCCGGGACAGGACATCTCGGCTACACCTTC. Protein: CASGSSGTGHLGYTF.

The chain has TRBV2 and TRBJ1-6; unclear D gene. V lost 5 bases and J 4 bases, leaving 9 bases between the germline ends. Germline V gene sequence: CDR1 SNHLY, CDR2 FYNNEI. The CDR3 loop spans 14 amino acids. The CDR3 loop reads CASSLRQYNSPLHF. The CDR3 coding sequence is TGTGCCAGCAGTCTAAGACAATATAATTCACCCCTCCACTTT.

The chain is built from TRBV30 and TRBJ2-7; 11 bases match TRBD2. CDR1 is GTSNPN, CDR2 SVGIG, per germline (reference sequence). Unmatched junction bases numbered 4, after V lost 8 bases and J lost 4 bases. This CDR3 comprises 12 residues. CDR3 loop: CALAGGLYEQYF. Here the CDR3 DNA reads TGTGCCCTAGCGGGAGGACTGTACGAGCAGTACTTC.

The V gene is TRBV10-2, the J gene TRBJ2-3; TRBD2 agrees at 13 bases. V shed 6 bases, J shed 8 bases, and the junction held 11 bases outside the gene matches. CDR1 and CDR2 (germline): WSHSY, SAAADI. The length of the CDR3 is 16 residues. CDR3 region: CASSATSGGGLITQYF. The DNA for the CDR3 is TGCGCCAGCAGCGCAACTAGCGGGGGGGGTCTTATTACGCAGTATTTT.

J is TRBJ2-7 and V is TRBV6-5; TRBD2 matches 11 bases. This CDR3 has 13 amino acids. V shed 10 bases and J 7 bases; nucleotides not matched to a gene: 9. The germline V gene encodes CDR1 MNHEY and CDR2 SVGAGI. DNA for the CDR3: TGTGCCACCATAGCGGGAGGGCCTTGGGAGCAGTACTTC. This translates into CATIAGGPWEQYF.

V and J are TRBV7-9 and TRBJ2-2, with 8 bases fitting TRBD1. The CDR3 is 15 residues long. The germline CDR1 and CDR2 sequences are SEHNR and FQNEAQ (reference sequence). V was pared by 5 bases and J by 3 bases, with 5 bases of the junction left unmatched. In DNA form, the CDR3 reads TGTGCCAGCAGCCCTTCCAGGGGGCACACCGGGGAGCTGTTTTTT. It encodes CASSPSRGHTGELFF.

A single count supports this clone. Here the CDR3 DNA reads TGTGCCAGTAGTATCCAGACAGGGGATTATTCCTACGAGCAGTACTTC. This encodes CASSIQTGDYSYEQYF. V and J are TRBV19 and TRBJ2-7, with 8 bases matching TRBD1. The germline V gene encodes CDR1 LNHDA and CDR2 SQIVND (reference sequence). This CDR3 is built from 16 residues. Trimming removed 3 bases from V and 1 base from J; junction bases left unmatched: 8.

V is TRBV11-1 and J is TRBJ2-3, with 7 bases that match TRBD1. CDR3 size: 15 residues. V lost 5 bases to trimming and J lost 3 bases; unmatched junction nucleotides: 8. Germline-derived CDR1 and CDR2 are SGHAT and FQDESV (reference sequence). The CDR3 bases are TGTGCCAGCAGCCCTCTACAGGGGAATACAGATACGCAGTATTTT. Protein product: CASSPLQGNTDTQYF.

CDR3 in DNA: TGCGCCAGCAGCCAAGTGGCAGGGGTTTCCTATGGCTACACCTTC. This gives the protein CASSQVAGVSYGYTF. The chain combines TRBV4-1 with TRBJ1-2; possibly TRBD1 for D (6 bases). The CDR3 length is 15 residues. V lost 1 base to trimming and J lost 4 bases, with 13 bases between them. The germline CDR1 and CDR2 sequences are MGHRA and YSYEKL.

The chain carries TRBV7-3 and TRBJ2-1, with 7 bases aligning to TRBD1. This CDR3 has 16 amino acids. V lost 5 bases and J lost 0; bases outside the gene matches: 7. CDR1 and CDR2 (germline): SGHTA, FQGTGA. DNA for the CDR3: TGTGCCAGCAGCCTAAGGGGGCCTCACTCCTACAATGAGCAGTTCTTC. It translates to CASSLRGPHSYNEQFF.

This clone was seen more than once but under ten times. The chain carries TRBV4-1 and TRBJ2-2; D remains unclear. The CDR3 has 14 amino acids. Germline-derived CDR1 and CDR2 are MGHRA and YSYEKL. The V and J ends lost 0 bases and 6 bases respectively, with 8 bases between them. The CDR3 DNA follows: TGCGCCAGCAGCCAAGAAAATTCTGCCGGGGAGCTGTTTTTT. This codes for CASSQENSAGELFF.

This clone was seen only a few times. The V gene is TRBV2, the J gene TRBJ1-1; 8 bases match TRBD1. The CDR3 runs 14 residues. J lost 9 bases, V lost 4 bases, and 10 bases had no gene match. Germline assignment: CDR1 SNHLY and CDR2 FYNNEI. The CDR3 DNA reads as TGTGCCAGCAGTGCGGGACAGGCAGGGCGCAAAGCTTTCTTT. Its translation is CASSAGQAGRKAFF.

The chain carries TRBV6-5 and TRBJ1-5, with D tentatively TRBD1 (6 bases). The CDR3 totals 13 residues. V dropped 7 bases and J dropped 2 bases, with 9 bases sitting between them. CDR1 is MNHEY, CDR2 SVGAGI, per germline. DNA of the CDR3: TGTGCCAGCAACAGGGACGGCAATCAGCCCCAGCATTTT. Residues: CASNRDGNQPQHF.

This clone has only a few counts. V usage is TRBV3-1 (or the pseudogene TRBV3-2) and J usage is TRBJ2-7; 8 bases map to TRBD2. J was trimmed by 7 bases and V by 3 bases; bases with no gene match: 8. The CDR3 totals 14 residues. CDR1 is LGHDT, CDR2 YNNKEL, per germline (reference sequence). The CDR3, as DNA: TGTGCCAGCAGCCAGGGGACTAGAGCTCGAGAGCAGTACTTC. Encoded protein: CASSQGTRAREQYF.

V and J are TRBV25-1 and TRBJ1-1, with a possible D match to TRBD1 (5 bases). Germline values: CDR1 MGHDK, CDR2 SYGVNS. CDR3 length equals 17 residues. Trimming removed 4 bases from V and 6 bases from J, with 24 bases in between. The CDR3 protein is CASSGTRGGVKISEAFF. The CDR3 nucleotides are TGTGCCAGCAGTGGGACCCGCGGGGGGGTGAAAATCTCTGAAGCTTTCTTT.

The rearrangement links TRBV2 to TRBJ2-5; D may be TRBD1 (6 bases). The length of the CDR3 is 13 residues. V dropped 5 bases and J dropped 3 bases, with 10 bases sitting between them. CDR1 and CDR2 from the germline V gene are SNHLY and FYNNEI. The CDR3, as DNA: TGTGCCAGCAGTCGTTCAGGGGAAGAGACCCAGTACTTC. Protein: CASSRSGEETQYF.

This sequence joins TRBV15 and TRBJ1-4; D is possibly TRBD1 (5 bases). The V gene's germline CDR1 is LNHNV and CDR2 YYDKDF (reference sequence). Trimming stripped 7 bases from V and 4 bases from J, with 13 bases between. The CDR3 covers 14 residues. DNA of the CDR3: TGTGCCACCAACTCCGGGGGTCTTAATGAAAAACTGTTTTTT. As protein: CATNSGGLNEKLFF.

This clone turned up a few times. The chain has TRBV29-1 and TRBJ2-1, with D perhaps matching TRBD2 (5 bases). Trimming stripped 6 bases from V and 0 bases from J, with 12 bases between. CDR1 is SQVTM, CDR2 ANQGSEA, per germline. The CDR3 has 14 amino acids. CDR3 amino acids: CSVASGFSYNEQFF. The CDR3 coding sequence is TGCAGCGTGGCCAGCGGATTCTCCTACAATGAGCAGTTCTTC.

CDR3 DNA sequence: TGTGCCAGCAGTTTCAGCGGGAGCTCCTACGAGCAGTACTTC. Translated: CASSFSGSSYEQYF. The chain is built from TRBV27 and TRBJ2-7, with 8 positions matching TRBD2. CDR3 length equals 14 residues. J gave up 0 bases and V 3 bases, and 1 base lay outside the gene matches. Looked up from germline, CDR1 is MNHEY and CDR2 is SMNVEV (reference sequence).